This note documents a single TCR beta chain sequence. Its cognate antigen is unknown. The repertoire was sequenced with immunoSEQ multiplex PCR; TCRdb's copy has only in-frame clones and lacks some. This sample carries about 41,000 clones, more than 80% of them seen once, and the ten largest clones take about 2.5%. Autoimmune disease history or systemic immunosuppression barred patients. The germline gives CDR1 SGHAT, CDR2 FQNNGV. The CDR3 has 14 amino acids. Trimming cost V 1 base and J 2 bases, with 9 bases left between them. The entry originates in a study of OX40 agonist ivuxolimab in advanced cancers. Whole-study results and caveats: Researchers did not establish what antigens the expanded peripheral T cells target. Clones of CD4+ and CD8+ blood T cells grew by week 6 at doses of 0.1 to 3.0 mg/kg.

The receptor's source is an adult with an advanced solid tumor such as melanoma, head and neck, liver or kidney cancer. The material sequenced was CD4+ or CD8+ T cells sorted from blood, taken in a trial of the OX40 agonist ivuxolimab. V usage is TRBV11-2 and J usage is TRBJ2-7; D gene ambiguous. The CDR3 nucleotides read TGTGCCAGCAGCTTAGGGCAGGCGACCTACGAGCAGTACTTC. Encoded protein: CASSLGQATYEQYF.